Listed below are T cell receptor beta chains from one sample, sequenced in a study of T cells in Graves' hyperthyroidism and ophthalmopathy. TCRdb reprocessed the multiplex PCR reads via MiXCR and lists one record per CDR3 protein. The repertoire holds about 640,000 distinct CDR3 sequences, roughly 20% seen once, with around a third in the top ten. The specimen sequenced was blood. All receptors derive from a man between 25 and 39 years old with Graves' ophthalmopathy. Both conserved end residues are part of each CDR3. D genes are given only for firm matches. Expanded clones are given a class, and other clones once, few, many or no size at all.

j_call d_call clone_size v_call cdr3_nt cdr3_aa
TRBJ2-7 . . TRBV6-1 TGTGCCAGCAGGCGCTACGGGGAGTCGGGCTACGAGCAGTACTTC CASRRYGESGYEQYF
TRBJ2-1 . . TRBV7-7 TGTGCTAGCAGCTTAGTTCCAGAGGGCAATGAGCAGTTCTTC CASSLVPEGNEQFF
TRBJ2-5 . . TRBV7-2 TGTGCCAGCAGCTTTCCGAGGATGCACTTC CASSFPRMHF
TRBJ2-7 . . TRBV20-1 TGCAGTGCTAGAGATCCGGCAGTCTCCTCGTACGAGCAGTACTTC CSARDPAVSSYEQYF
TRBJ2-5 . many TRBV11-2 TGTGCCAGCAGCAAAATCCCCGAGACAGCAGAAGAGACCCAGTACTTC CASSKIPETAEETQYF
TRBJ1-2 . many TRBV5-1 TGCGCCAGCAGCCTAATGGACAGCTCCTATGGCTACACCTTC CASSLMDSSYGYTF
TRBJ2-3 TRBD2 many TRBV5-1 TGCGCCAGCAGCTTGGCAAGCGGGAGTGACGCAGATACGCAGTATTTT CASSLASGSDADTQYF
TRBJ2-3 TRBD2 . TRBV20-1 TGCAGTGCTAGAGGGCTAGCGGACGCAGATACGCAGTATTTT CSARGLADADTQYF
TRBJ1-2 . . TRBV7-9 TGTGCCAGCAGCTTGGGCAGGGATGGCTACACCTTC CASSLGRDGYTF
TRBJ2-2 . . TRBV9 TGTGCCAGCAGCGTAGCTCGCGGGGTGAACACCGGGGAGCTGTTTTTT CASSVARGVNTGELFF
TRBJ2-1 TRBD2 . TRBV19 TGTGCCAGTAGTATCAAGGGACTAGCGGGAGGGAATGAGCAGTTCTTC CASSIKGLAGGNEQFF
TRBJ2-1 . . TRBV5-1 TGCGCCAGCAGCACCCCGACGGGACAAAATGAGCAGTTCTTC CASSTPTGQNEQFF
TRBJ2-2 . . TRBV7-8 TGTGCCAGCAGCTTACTCGGGGCCATGAACACCGGGGAGCTGTTTTTT CASSLLGAMNTGELFF
TRBJ1-1 . . TRBV5-8 TGTGCCAGCAGCTTTCAGCGGGCTGAAGCTTTCTTT CASSFQRAEAFF
TRBJ1-3 . few TRBV29-1 TGCAGCGTTACAGGTTCCCGCTCTGGAAACACCATATATTTT CSVTGSRSGNTIYF
TRBJ2-1 TRBD2 few TRBV4-1 TGCGCCAGCAGCCAAGAGACTAGCGGGAGCTATGAGCAGTTCTTC CASSQETSGSYEQFF
TRBJ2-7 TRBD1 . TRBV7-2 TGTGCCAGCAGCTCTCACAGGGGGTCCTACGAGCAGTACTTC CASSSHRGSYEQYF
TRBJ2-1 TRBD2 . TRBV9 TGTGCCAGCAGCCTCCGGACTAGCGGGAGGAGGGCACCCTACAATGAGCAGTTCTTC CASSLRTSGRRAPYNEQFF
TRBJ2-1 TRBD2 many TRBV13 TGTGCCAGCAGCTTACGACTAGCGGCGTCCGATGAGCAGTTCTTC CASSLRLAASDEQFF
TRBJ2-7 . few TRBV14 TGTGCCAGCAGCCCGCATCTGGGCTACGAGCAGTACTTC CASSPHLGYEQYF
TRBJ2-2 TRBD1 . TRBV15 TGTGCCACCAGCAGAGATCGACAGGGGGCGAACACCGGGGAGCTGTTTTTT CATSRDRQGANTGELFF
TRBJ1-2 TRBD1 . TRBV15 TGTGCCACCAGCAGAGAACCGGGACAGACCTACTATGGCTACACCTTC CATSREPGQTYYGYTF
TRBJ2-6 . . TRBV7-9 TGTGCCAGCAGCTTAGTTGAGTGGGGGGAGATCAGCTCTGGGGCCAACGTCCTGACTTTC CASSLVEWGEISSGANVLTF
TRBJ1-5 . many TRBV30 TGTGCCTGGAGTGGGCAGGGAAGTCAGCCCCAGCATTTT CAWSGQGSQPQHF
TRBJ2-1 TRBD2 . TRBV3-1 TGTGCCAGCAGCCAAAGTGGCGGGAGGGCCCGAAATGAGCAGTTCTTC CASSQSGGRARNEQFF
TRBJ1-2 TRBD1 many TRBV3-1 TGTGCCAGCAGCCTACAGGGGGCCGGTGGCTACACCTTC CASSLQGAGGYTF
TRBJ1-6 . few TRBV3-1 TGTGCCAGCAGCCACGGACGCATTTCACCCCTCCACTTT CASSHGRISPLHF
TRBJ2-2 . . TRBV15 TGTGCCACCAGCAGAGCCCCCTCGAGGGCCCCCACCGGGGAGCTGTTTTTT CATSRAPSRAPTGELFF
TRBJ2-3 . . TRBV30 TGTGCCTGGAGTGGGGCAGGGCCAAGCACAGATACGCAGTATTTT CAWSGAGPSTDTQYF
TRBJ1-4 . few TRBV28 TGTGCCAGCAGTTATCAGACAGGAGGTGTGGAAAAACTGTTTTTT CASSYQTGGVEKLFF
TRBJ2-3 TRBD2 many TRBV11-2 TGTGCCAGCAGCTTAAAAGTAGCGGGAGGAATCACAGATACGCAGTATTTT CASSLKVAGGITDTQYF
TRBJ2-7 TRBD1 . TRBV5-1 TGCGCCAGCAGCTCCCCGGGACAGAGCTCCTACAAGCAGTACTTC CASSSPGQSSYKQYF
TRBJ1-5 . many TRBV30 TGTGCCTGGAGTATGCAGGGGATTTCTTATCAGCCCCAGCATTTT CAWSMQGISYQPQHF
TRBJ2-1 TRBD2 many TRBV2 TGTGCCAGCAGTGGTTATGTGGCGGGAGAGAATGAGCAGTTCTTC CASSGYVAGENEQFF
TRBJ2-7 TRBD2 many TRBV11-3 TGTGCCAGCACTAGGACTAGCGGAAACTACGAGCAGTACTTC CASTRTSGNYEQYF
TRBJ2-1 TRBD2 few TRBV19 TGTGCCAGTAGTATAGGAAGCGGGATTTACAATGAGCAGTTCTTC CASSIGSGIYNEQFF
TRBJ2-2 . . TRBV10-1 TGCGCCAGCAGTGAAGGTCTAGTTCCCGGGGAGCTGTTTTTT CASSEGLVPGELFF
TRBJ2-7 . many TRBV27 TGTGCCAGCAGCTTACAGGGCTCCTACGAGCAGTACTTC CASSLQGSYEQYF
TRBJ2-3 . few TRBV7-2 TGTGCCAGCGCTTCCCGGGTTACAGATACGCAGTATTTT CASASRVTDTQYF
TRBJ2-7 . few TRBV20-1 TGCAGTGCTAGGTCGGGCAGGGACGAAAATTACGAGCAGTACTTC CSARSGRDENYEQYF
TRBJ2-1 TRBD1 . TRBV10-1 TGCGCCAGCAGTGCAGGGACAGGAAGGTACAATGAGCAGTTCTTC CASSAGTGRYNEQFF
TRBJ1-1 . few TRBV2 TGTGCCAGCAGTGAGTGGCAGACTAACACTGAAGCTTTCTTT CASSEWQTNTEAFF
TRBJ1-6 . many TRBV28 TGTGCCAGTTCCAGGGTGGCCTATAATTCACCCCTCCACTTT CASSRVAYNSPLHF
TRBJ2-7 . many TRBV27 TGTGCCAGCAGCGCGGGTTCCTACGAGCAGTACTTC CASSAGSYEQYF
TRBJ2-3 TRBD2 . TRBV7-2 TGTGCCAGCAGCTTAGCGCTAACTAGCGGGAGGACAGATACGCAGTATTTT CASSLALTSGRTDTQYF
TRBJ1-1 . . TRBV9 TGTGCCAGCAGCGTAGAGGGAAGGCAAGCTTTCTTT CASSVEGRQAFF
TRBJ2-5 TRBD1 . TRBV6-2/TRBV6-3 TGTGCCAGCAGCTTCGACAGGGGGGAGACCCAGTACTTC CASSFDRGETQYF
TRBJ2-1 TRBD2 many TRBV28 TGTGCCACAACCGGACTAGCGGGAGACCCCTCCTACAATGAGCAGTTCTTC CATTGLAGDPSYNEQFF
TRBJ1-6 . many TRBV11-2 TGTGCCAGCAGCTTATCGGGGGAATCACCCCTCCACTTT CASSLSGESPLHF
TRBJ2-2 TRBD1 many TRBV11-3 TGTGCCAGCAGCTTAGATGAAGGGGGCAGCACCGGGGAGCTGTTTTTT CASSLDEGGSTGELFF
TRBJ2-1 TRBD2 . TRBV5-1 TGCGCCAGCAGCTTGGTTCTAGCGGGAGAAAGTGAGCAGTTCTTC CASSLVLAGESEQFF
TRBJ1-1 . many TRBV6-2/TRBV6-3 TGTGCCAGCAGTTACTTTACAGCGAACACTGAAGCTTTCTTT CASSYFTANTEAFF
TRBJ1-3 . few TRBV20-1 TGCAGTGCTAGCCCGGAGTGGGGGTCAGGAAACACCATATATTTT CSASPEWGSGNTIYF
TRBJ1-1 . . TRBV19 TGTGCCAGTGGTTATTCCATGGACACTGAAGCTTTCTTT CASGYSMDTEAFF